One T cell receptor (beta chain) is described in this entry. What it recognizes is unknown. Germline V gene sequence: CDR1 MDHEN, CDR2 SYDVKM. The CDR3 spans 18 residues. J lost 4 bases, V lost 7 bases, and 15 bases had no gene match. Healthy people donating bone marrow made up the donors. Use of 60 Vbeta and 13 Jbeta primers characterized the PCR. Assay used: immunoSEQ multiplex PCR; TCRdb lists only in-frame clones, some missing. This sample's clone table lists 200,000 to 250,000 clones. This sample was included in a study of cytomegalovirus exposure and HLA in healthy donors. Findings and caveats of the study: Across donors, most TCRs were seen rarely, yet some public ones were widespread.

The specimen was PBMCs. The TCR originated in a woman aged 25 to 39 in good health and CMV-seropositive. The rearrangement joins TRBV28 to TRBJ2-6; 8 bases are shared with TRBD1. CDR3 loop: CASNIETGAKWGANVLTF. The CDR3, as DNA: TGTGCCAGCAATATAGAGACAGGGGCAAAATGGGGGGCCAACGTCCTGACTTTC.